Presented here are 23 T cell receptor beta chains from one specimen sequenced in a study of persistence of HIV-infected CD4 T cells. Their cognate antigens are unknown. The stimulus was lysate of CMV-infected fibroblasts, around 11 ug/mL. Memory cells lacking CD40L and CD69 with high CD45RO were sorted. Sequencing used immunoSEQ version 4 in survey mode. The method was immunoSEQ multiplex PCR; TCRdb's version includes in-frame clones alone and lacks a portion of them. Here the sample spans roughly 41,000 clones, about 85% being singletons. Sequencing was performed on CD4+ T cells sorted from PBMCs after approximately 20-hour stimulation, taken from a patient who received antiretroviral therapy. These receptor sequences come from an adult man with HIV who was CMV-seropositive.

V usage is TRBV5-6 and J usage is TRBJ1-6; D possibly corresponds to TRBD1 (5 bases). Germline V gene lookup returns CDR1 SGHDT and CDR2 YYEEEE. CDR3 size: 16 residues. Trimming removed 4 bases at V and 5 bases at J, with 16 bases between. DNA for the CDR3: TGTGCCAGCAGCCCACTGGGGGACGCCGATAATTCACCCCTCCACTTT. As protein: CASSPLGDADNSPLHF.

The chain has TRBV6-1 and TRBJ1-2, with a weak D call TRBD1 (5 bases). Trimming removed 3 bases from V and 5 bases from J, with 13 bases in between. The CDR3 is made up of 14 amino acids. Germline assignment: CDR1 MNHNS and CDR2 SASEGT. The CDR3 reads CASSDMGLTYGYTF. The CDR3 nucleotides are TGTGCCAGCAGTGACATGGGGCTGACATATGGCTACACCTTC.

V and J are TRBV19 and TRBJ1-5; no clear D gene. Trimming cost V 8 bases and J 5 bases, with 10 bases left between them. This CDR3 spans 12 amino acids. Germline assignment: CDR1 LNHDA and CDR2 SQIVND (reference sequence). The CDR3 sequence: CASRVPYQPQHF. CDR3 coding DNA: TGTGCCAGTCGGGTGCCTTATCAGCCCCAGCATTTT.

The CDR3: CASSSGGTGTGELFF. The DNA of the CDR3 is TGTGCCAGCAGTTCAGGGGGCACGGGGACCGGGGAGCTGTTTTTT. This sequence joins TRBV6-5 and TRBJ2-2; TRBD1 matches at 8 bases. V shed 4 bases, J shed 5 bases, and the junction held 6 bases outside the gene matches. The CDR3 is 15 residues long. The germline V gene has CDR1 MNHEY and CDR2 SVGAGI.

The genes are TRBV5-1 and TRBJ1-1, with D perhaps TRBD1 (6 bases). The V and J ends lost 4 bases and 1 base respectively, with 14 bases between them. This CDR3 has 15 residues. Germline V gives CDR1 SGHRS, CDR2 YFSETQ. The CDR3 loop reads CASSTGGSWNTEAFF. Here the CDR3 DNA reads TGCGCCAGCAGCACGGGGGGCTCCTGGAACACTGAAGCTTTCTTT. Supplemented by reference TRBV5-1 and TRBJ1-1, the full variable domain reads KAGVTQTPRYLIKTRGQQVTLSCSPISGHRSVSWYQQTPGQGLQFLFEYFSETQRNKGNFPGRFSGRQFSNSRSEMNVSTLELGDSALYLCASSTGGSWNTEAFFGQGTRLTVV.

The rearrangement uses TRBV28 and TRBJ2-7; 7 bases map to TRBD1. After removal of 4 bases from V and 9 bases from J, the junction contained 18 bases not matched to a gene. The CDR3 has 16 amino acids. Germline loops: CDR1 MDHEN, CDR2 SYDVKM. DNA for the CDR3: TGTGCCAGCAGTTCCCTGGACAGGCAATTAGGGGGTGGGCAGTACTTC. Translated: CASSSLDRQLGGGQYF.

This clone showed up just a few times. This chain uses TRBV5-4 with TRBJ2-7; 10 nucleotides match TRBD1. This CDR3 has 13 residues. Germline CDR1 reads SGHNT; CDR2 reads YYREEE (reference sequence). V trimming: 5 bases; J trimming: 6 bases; junction bases outside the gene matches: 5. The CDR3, as DNA: TGTGCCAGCAGTCCTAGGACAGGGGGCGAGCAGTACTTC. Residues: CASSPRTGGEQYF.

V gene TRBV10-3 combines with J gene TRBJ2-7; D may correspond to TRBD1 or TRBD2 (5 bases each). The CDR3 is made up of 14 amino acids. CDR1 ENHRY and CDR2 SYGVKD come from the germline V gene. V was pared by 3 bases and J by 2 bases, with 11 bases between. The CDR3 protein is CAISDTGTAYEQYF. CDR3 coding DNA: TGTGCCATCAGTGATACCGGGACGGCCTACGAGCAGTACTTC.

This clone has a handful of counts. The genes are TRBV7-2 and TRBJ1-4, with 9 bases aligning to TRBD1. Germline V gene data show CDR1 as SGHTA and CDR2 as FQGNSA. This CDR3 has 14 amino acids. V was pared by 3 bases and J by 6 bases, with 2 bases of the junction left unmatched. The CDR3 DNA is TGTGCCAGCAGCTTGGGACAGGGAGATGAAAAACTGTTTTTT. Protein product: CASSLGQGDEKLFF.

The chain employs TRBV19 and TRBJ2-2; 12 nucleotides align to TRBD2. CDR1 and CDR2 (germline): LNHDA, SQIVND (reference sequence). The CDR3 has 15 residues. The J segment lost 6 bases and the V segment lost 1 base, leaving 0 bases of the junction unmatched. In DNA, the CDR3 is TGTGCCAGTAGTATAGGGACTAGCGGGGCCGGGGAGCTGTTTTTT. Protein product: CASSIGTSGAGELFF.

This chain connects TRBV19 to TRBJ1-1; 8 nucleotides match TRBD1. The CDR3 totals 11 residues. J was trimmed by 11 bases and V by 7 bases; bases with no gene match: 6. Germline V gene sequence: CDR1 LNHDA, CDR2 SQIVND (reference sequence). The CDR3 loop is CASTTGGGAFF. The DNA of the CDR3 is TGTGCCAGTACCACAGGGGGAGGCGCTTTCTTT.

The V and J genes are TRBV5-4 and TRBJ2-1; 9 bases line up with TRBD1. This CDR3 comprises 15 residues. Germline V gene sequence: CDR1 SGHNT, CDR2 YYREEE (reference sequence). J lost 7 bases, V lost 2 bases, and 7 bases had no gene match. In DNA, the CDR3 is TGTGCCAGCAGCTTTCCGGACAGGGGCGGAAATGAGCAGTTCTTC. Encoded protein: CASSFPDRGGNEQFF.

The chain has TRBV6-6 and TRBJ2-3; TRBD1 agrees at 12 bases. There are 16 residues in the CDR3. After removal of 2 bases from V and 4 bases from J, the junction contained 4 bases not matched to a gene. Germline V CDR1 and CDR2: MNHNY, SVGAGI (reference sequence). CDR3 in amino acids: CASSYPGQGASDTQYF. For the CDR3, the DNA is TGTGCCAGCAGTTACCCGGGACAGGGGGCATCAGATACGCAGTATTTT.

The chain couples TRBV28 to TRBJ2-5; TRBD1 is a possible D gene (6 bases). Near its end, the DNA agrees better with TRBJ2-7, so the J call may be wrong. From germline, CDR1 is MDHEN and CDR2 SYDVKM. This CDR3 has 13 amino acids. The CDR3 here is CASSFTGLYEQYF. The CDR3 DNA reads as TGTGCCAGCAGTTTTACAGGGCTCTACGAGCAGTACTTC.

The chain carries TRBV6-2 or TRBV6-3 and TRBJ2-4; 10 nucleotides align to TRBD2. The CDR3 sequence is 17 residues long. Germline CDR1 is MNHEY and CDR2 is SVGEGT. V lost 0 bases to trimming and J lost 6 bases; unmatched junction nucleotides: 8. The CDR3, as DNA: TGTGCCAGCAGTTACTCGCCCCTAGCGGGGGCGATAAACATTCAGTACTTC. Its protein product is CASSYSPLAGAINIQYF.

This clone showed up just once. The chain is built from TRBV7-9 and TRBJ1-4; 7 bases fit TRBD1. The V gene end was trimmed by 4 bases and the J gene end by 1 base; junction bases not matched to a gene: 9. Germline V gene lookup returns CDR1 SEHNR and CDR2 FQNEAQ (reference sequence). This CDR3 has 17 amino acids. The CDR3 loop reads CASSSSQYRGTNEKLFF. For the CDR3, the DNA is TGTGCCAGCAGCTCTAGCCAATACAGGGGAACTAATGAAAAACTGTTTTTT.

V is TRBV19 and J is TRBJ1-1, with TRBD1 as a possible D gene (6 bases). Germline CDR1 reads LNHDA; CDR2 reads SQIVND (reference sequence). Deletions cut 4 bases from V and 3 bases from J, with 9 bases between. The CDR3 spans 13 residues. CDR3 in amino acids: CASSTGHDTEAFF. The DNA for the CDR3 is TGTGCCAGTAGTACGGGACATGACACTGAAGCTTTCTTT.

The rearrangement links TRBV12-3 or TRBV12-4 to TRBJ1-3; D is unresolved. V was cut by 5 bases and J by 0 bases, with 5 bases left in between. The CDR3 has 13 amino acids. The CDR3 reads CASSKGSGNTIYF. In nucleotides, the CDR3 is TGTGCCAGCAGTAAGGGCTCTGGAAACACCATATATTTT.

Written as DNA, the CDR3 is TGTGCCAGCAGCCAAGAGGGTAGGGGACAGGGGGCCCCCGGGGCCAACGTCCTGACTTTC. Translated, it gives CASSQEGRGQGAPGANVLTF. V is TRBV3-1 (or the pseudogene TRBV3-2) and J is TRBJ2-6, with 12 bases that match TRBD1. Germline-derived CDR1 and CDR2 are LGHDT and YNNKEL (reference sequence). V shed 0 bases and J 4 bases; nucleotides not matched to a gene: 10. The CDR3 length is 20 residues.

The chain is built from TRBV27 and TRBJ1-1; a possible D gene is TRBD1 (5 bases). CDR1 is MNHEY and CDR2 is SMNVEV in the germline V gene (reference sequence). The CDR3 runs to 15 residues. Trimming removed 6 bases at V and 1 base at J, with 15 bases between. This CDR3 reads CASRKDSGGNTEAFF. CDR3 nucleotide sequence: TGTGCCAGCAGAAAGGACTCCGGGGGGAACACTGAAGCTTTCTTT.

Only a few counts were recorded for this clone. This chain connects TRBV3-1 (or the pseudogene TRBV3-2) to TRBJ1-5, with no clear D. The CDR3 is made up of 14 amino acids. V was pared by 1 base and J by 3 bases, with 7 bases between. The germline V gene has CDR1 LGHDT and CDR2 YNNKEL (reference sequence). In DNA, the CDR3 is TGTGCCAGCAGCCAAGCGGGTGTCAATCAGCCCCAGCATTTT. Translated: CASSQAGVNQPQHF.

The chain joins TRBV7-8 to TRBJ1-3, with D perhaps TRBD1 (5 bases). Germline assignment: CDR1 SGHVS and CDR2 FQNEAQ. Trimming removed 5 bases at V and 4 bases at J, with 15 bases between. CDR3 length: 15 residues. CDR3 amino acids: CASSGGRGPGNTIYF. Written as DNA, the CDR3 is TGTGCCAGCAGCGGGGGAAGGGGACCAGGAAACACCATATATTTT.

The gene calls are TRBV2 and TRBJ2-3; 10 bases match TRBD1. Germline V gene sequence: CDR1 SNHLY, CDR2 FYNNEI. The V gene end was trimmed by 3 bases and the J gene end by 10 bases; junction bases not matched to a gene: 4. The length of the CDR3 is 13 residues. CDR3 sequence reads: CASSETGGHSQYF. DNA for the CDR3: TGTGCCAGCAGTGAGACAGGGGGCCATTCGCAGTATTTT. Full variable domain (outside the CDR3, taken from reference TRBV2 and TRBJ2-3): EPEVTQTPSHQVTQMGQEVILRCVPISNHLYFYWYRQILGQKVEFLVSFYNNEISEKSEIFDDQFSVERPDGSNFTLKIRSTKLEDSAMYFCASSETGGHSQYFGPGTRLTVL.